This T cell receptor (beta chain) is drawn from a study of PD-1 blockade in classical Hodgkin lymphoma (dated by TCRdb to about 2020). For the wider study: Nivolumab dosing was 3 mg/kg intravenously every 2 weeks, continuing until either disease progression or unacceptable toxicity. The study used CyTOF and TCR beta sequencing to define a peripheral blood immune signature of response to PD-1 blockade in classical Hodgkin lymphoma. The paper's findings and limits, for the study overall: Baseline TCR diversity was reported to be lower in newly diagnosed patients than in healthy donors and to be lower still in relapsed/refractory patients. Diversity was lower in patients who began nivolumab less than 1 year after ASCT, so these patients were left out of later analyses to avoid confounding by immune reconstitution. A significant rise by C4D1 was seen in CD4+ but not CD8+ TCR diversity (p=0.0027 vs p=0.16), with the rise being most apparent in complete responders (p=0.02). Baseline diversity similar to that of newly diagnosed patients was observed in trial patients achieving complete response, whereas significantly lower diversity was observed in partial responders and progressors. The study covered only a single clinical trial cohort, and the causes of the repertoire differences, possibly disease activity or prior therapy, were still not defined.

The time point label of this sample denotes: cycle 4 day 1 (C4D1), after five to seven weeks of nivolumab. Every trial patient had relapsed following autologous stem cell transplantation, and prior brentuximab vedotin exposure was what differed among cohorts A, B and C. A total of roughly 57 patients with relapsed/refractory classical Hodgkin lymphoma made up the trial cohort, and each patient's best overall response was complete response, partial response or progressive disease. In the multi-cohort phase II CheckMate 205 trial, trial patients received single-agent nivolumab. Best overall response was determined by an independent review committee according to the 2007 International Working Group response criteria. Trial PBMCs were collected immediately before nivolumab initiation (C1D1) and during therapy at cycle 2 day 1 and cycle 4 day 1. Peripheral blood was collected in 8 mL Vacutainer Cell Preparation Tubes, from which PBMCs were isolated by centrifugation and then cryopreserved.

The germline ends are 18 bases apart after V is trimmed by 1 base and J by 2 bases. Per the germline V gene, SGHNT is the CDR1 and YENEEA is the CDR2. The CDR3 has 17 amino acids, counting the end cysteine and phenylalanine. This entry keeps only the CDR3 DNA: 51 bases, framed from base 1. In the case of this clone: No antigen is known for it. Base quality data are lacking; no much larger clone is found one base away.

Genomic DNA was isolated using the Qiagen DNeasy kit from unsorted PBMCs as well as from negatively selected CD4+ and CD8+ fractions. TCR beta CDR3 regions were amplified by immunoSEQ multiplex PCR using primers annealing to V and J segments. A synthetic immune receptor repertoire was used to minimize amplification bias, and any residual bias was removed computationally once sequencing was done. The paper's data handling went like this. Custom Python scripts were used to quantify repertoire diversity as the Shannon entropy index. The unsorted, CD4+ and CD8+ repertoires were each analyzed separately, with the exception of combined analyses, where CD4+ and CD8+ sequences were merged in silico. A clone counted as expanded when the clone's frequency after treatment rose at least 2-fold relative to C1D1, and clones undetected at baseline were given a pseudocount of 0.5. Singleton clones were defined as clones with 0 or 1 copy at C1D1, and non-singleton clones were defined as clones with 2 or more copies. Clones expanded in unsorted samples were annotated as CD4+, CD8+ or unknown by matching protein sequences in sorted samples from the same patient. Diversity changes from C1D1 to C4D1 were tested in paired samples using Wilcoxon tests. TCRdb stores this immuneACCESS table with in-frame sequences only. Part of the clones is absent; in the studies checked, under half of the shortfall reflects unresolved V genes, and no reason is known for the rest. That table is the source of V, J and clone size, and D and trimming were worked out from the DNA. The sample records 100,000 or so clones, around nine tenths of which are singletons. Of the sample, around 20% falls within the top ten clones.

The chain joins TRBV11-3 to TRBJ2-7; no D gene can be assigned with confidence. The receptor comes from a human donor with classical Hodgkin lymphoma. The sequencing here drew on peripheral blood mononuclear cells (PBMCs), taken before the fourth cycle of nivolumab. The CDR3 region: CASSLARTAASPYEQYF. DNA sequence: TGTGCCAGCAGCTTAGCCCGGACGGCTGCCTCCCCCTACGAGCAGTACTTC. With the portions outside the CDR3 filled from the reference TRBV11-3 and TRBJ2-7 genes, the complete variable region becomes EAGVVQSPRYKIIEKKQPVAFWCNPISGHNTLYWYLQNLGQGPELLIRYENEEAVDDSQLPKDRFSAERLKGVDSTLKIQPAELGDSAVYLCASSLARTAASPYEQYFGPGTRLTVT.